These 21 T cell receptor beta chains were all obtained from the same sample, sequenced in a study of tumor and adjacent non-tumor tissue in lung cancer. The library came from three nested PCR rounds adapted from ARM-PCR protocols. TCRdb reprocessed the multiplex PCR reads via MiXCR and lists one record per CDR3 protein. Here the sample spans roughly 120,000 distinct CDR3 sequences, 84% being singletons. RNA was extracted from bulk tissue without any cell sorting. Material for sequencing was lung tumor tissue. These receptors all stem from a man between 65 and 79 years old with non-small cell lung cancer.

V usage is TRBV29-1 and J usage is TRBJ1-5, with TRBD1 as a possible D gene (6 bases). The V end was cut by 6 bases, the J end by 3 bases, with 27 bases between. The germline gives CDR1 SQVTM, CDR2 ANQGSEA. CDR3 length equals 18 residues. The CDR3 nucleotides read TGCAGCGTGGAGGTAGAGCCTAACAGGGTCCTCTTCAATCAGCCCCAGCATTTT. This translates into CSVEVEPNRVLFNQPQHF. Filled out from reference TRBV29-1 and TRBJ1-5, the complete variable domain reads SAVISQKPSRDICQRGTSLTIQCQVDSQVTMMFWYRQQPGQSLTLIATANQGSEATYESGFVIDKFPISRPNLTFSTLTVSNMSPEDSSIYLCSVEVEPNRVLFNQPQHFGDGTRLSIL.

Comments on this clonotype: At one end the junction does not follow the germline gene, possibly because of a read error. This chain connects TRBV10-1 to TRBJ1-2; D ambiguous. The CDR3 has 15 amino acids. CDR1 WNHNN and CDR2 SYGVQD come from the germline V gene (reference sequence). CDR3 protein: CANSESIGQPYGYTF. CDR3 coding DNA: TGCGCCAACAGTGAGTCGATAGGCCAACCTTATGGCTACACCTTC.

As for this clonotype: A junction end diverges from the germline sequence, so it may reflect a read error. The CDR3 DNA sequence: TGCGCCAGCAGCCTTAAGACAGGCACCCCTCGCGAGCAATACTTC. Translation: CASSLKTGTPREQYF. The chain combines TRBV5-1 with TRBJ2-7, with D possibly matching TRBD1 (6 bases). CDR3 length equals 15 residues. The germline gives CDR1 SGHRS, CDR2 YFSETQ.

A single count supports this clonotype. Its ends do not fully match the called genes, so a read error is possible. The V call is TRBV6-5, the J call TRBJ2-2, with D possibly TRBD2 on 5 matching bases. The length of the CDR3 is 13 residues. CDR1 is MNHEY, CDR2 SVGAGI, per germline. CDR3 sequence (DNA): TGTGCCAGCACCCGTGGCCGGGCCGGGGAGCTGTTCTTT. The encoded protein is CASTRGRAGELFF.

Notes on this clonotype: Germline and junction disagree at one end, which may indicate a read error. This rearrangement joins TRBV11-1 to TRBJ2-5; D possibly matches TRBD1 or TRBD2 (5 bases each). Looked up from germline, CDR1 is SGHAT and CDR2 is FQDESV (reference sequence). This CDR3 has 14 amino acids. The CDR3 here is CATKAGGRQGTQYF. DNA of the CDR3: TGTGCCACCAAAGCTGGGGGACGCCAAGGGACCCAGTACTTC.

In the case of this clonotype: It is likely a read error, because the conserved phenylalanine at the end of the CDR3 is missing. The DNA is left out, because the CDR3 cannot be placed on it with certainty; the CDR3 is given as TCRdb lists it. The rearrangement joins TRBV4-1 to TRBJ2-2; TRBD2 was called by the table and not checked on the DNA. Germline CDR1 reads MGHRA; CDR2 reads YSYEKL. 19 amino acids form the CDR3, both terminal residues included. CDR3 amino acids: CPSSQVSFWAGSVTGELLY.

Notes on this clonotype: One end of the junction does not line up with germline, which may come from a read error. The genes are TRBV10-1 and TRBJ2-2; 8 bases fit TRBD1. CDR1 is WNHNN, CDR2 SYGVQD, per germline (reference sequence). The CDR3 sequence is 16 residues long. The CDR3 coding sequence is TGCGCCAGCTGTGGAAACAGGGGGTCGGTTACCGGGGACCTGTTTTTT. Amino acids: CASCGNRGSVTGDLFF.

CDR3 protein: CASSLVRGPMNEQFF. The DNA for the CDR3 is TGTGCCAGCAGCTTAGTTCGGGGCCCGATGAATGAGCAGTTCTTC. The gene calls are TRBV11-2 and TRBJ2-1, with D perhaps being TRBD1 or TRBD2 (5 bases each). The ends were cut back, 1 base at V and 7 bases at J, with 14 bases in the middle. The CDR3 covers 15 residues. From germline, CDR1 is SGHAT and CDR2 FQNNGV.

The chain recombines TRBV29-1 with TRBJ2-7; 7 bases are a match to TRBD1. There are 14 residues in the CDR3. CDR1 is SQVTM, CDR2 ANQGSEA, per germline. After removal of 7 bases from V and 3 bases from J, the junction contained 12 bases not matched to a gene. The CDR3 here is CSALKAGGIYEQYF. Written as DNA, the CDR3 is TGCAGCGCTTTGAAGGCAGGGGGAATCTACGAGCAGTACTTC.

Note on this clonotype: One end of the junction fails to match germline, which may point to a read error. The V and J genes are TRBV12-3 or TRBV12-4 and TRBJ1-6; TRBD1 agrees at 12 bases. The CDR3 length is 16 residues. The CDR3 protein is CASTSGTGGYTSPPHF. CDR3 coding DNA: TGTGCCAGTACCTCCGGGACAGGGGGCTATACTTCACCCCCCCACTTT.

Notes on this clonotype: Its ends do not fully match the called genes, so a read error is possible. The rearrangement links TRBV4-3 to TRBJ2-5, with D possibly being TRBD2 (6 bases). Looked up from germline, CDR1 is LGHNA and CDR2 is YSLEER. The CDR3 consists of 16 residues. The CDR3, as DNA: TGCTCCAGCAACCAAGCCGGAGGGGTGAGACAAGAGACCCAGTACTTC. Protein product: CSSNQAGGVRQETQYF.

The rearrangement links TRBV7-6 to TRBJ2-7; TRBD2 might be the D (6 bases). The assigned J gene may be wrong: the sequence end matches TRBJ2-1 better. The CDR3 spans 18 residues. The germline V gene encodes CDR1 SGHVS and CDR2 FNYEAQ. CDR3 loop: CASSLVGHPGTGTYEQFF. The CDR3 nucleotides read TGTGCCAGCAGCTTAGTAGGACACCCCGGGACTGGAACCTACGAGCAGTTCTTC.

As to this clonotype: The junction does not match germline at one end; this may be a read error. This rearrangement joins TRBV29-1 to TRBJ2-7, with 7 bases lining up with TRBD2. The CDR3 has 13 amino acids. CDR1 is SQVTM, CDR2 ANQGSEA, per germline. This CDR3 reads CSVTGRLPYEQYF. The CDR3 region has the DNA TGCAGCGTTACCGGGAGGCTCCCCTATGAGCAATACTTC.

V and J are TRBV6-1 and TRBJ2-1; TRBD2 matches 9 bases. This CDR3 region has 19 residues. V dropped 7 bases and J dropped 5; count of bases not matched to a gene: 21. The germline V gene encodes CDR1 MNHNS and CDR2 SASEGT. The CDR3 DNA is TGTGCCAGCATTGATGACACGCAGTTACAGCGGGAGGCCAACAATGAGCAGTTCTTC. Its protein is CASIDDTQLQREANNEQFF.

With regard to this clonotype: At one end, the junction sequence differs from germline, possibly due to a read error. This chain links TRBV6-1 with TRBJ2-2, with D maybe TRBD2 (5 bases). The CDR3 sequence is 16 residues long. CDR1 MNHNS and CDR2 SASEGT come from the germline V gene. DNA of the CDR3: TGTGCCAGCAGACACTCACCAATCGGGGATTCCGGGGAACTGTTTTTT. It encodes CASRHSPIGDSGELFF.

V and J are TRBV6-6 and TRBJ1-3; D perhaps matches TRBD1 (5 bases). The V end lost 6 bases, the J end lost 0 bases, and 18 bases lay between the germline ends. This CDR3 has 17 residues. Germline assignment: CDR1 MNHNY and CDR2 SVGAGI (reference sequence). CDR3 bases: TGTGCCAGCAGATTGGTTGGGACGACCAACTCTGGAAACACCATATATTTT. Protein: CASRLVGTTNSGNTIYF.

About this clonotype: At one end the junction does not follow the germline gene, possibly because of a read error. This chain connects TRBV20-1 to TRBJ1-1, with D tentatively TRBD1 (6 bases). Germline CDR1 reads DFQATT; CDR2 reads SNEGSKA (reference sequence). This CDR3 is 13 amino acids long. CDR3 protein: CSARIGGNTEALF. In DNA, the CDR3 is TGCAGTGCTAGAATAGGGGGGAACACTGAAGCTTTATTT.

Notes on this clonotype: One junction end does not reproduce the germline sequence, and a read error may be involved. J is TRBJ1-1 and V is TRBV5-6, with D unclear. Germline loops: CDR1 SGHDT, CDR2 YYEEEE. CDR3 size: 13 residues. This chain's CDR3 is CAGSTFERTEAFF. The CDR3 DNA is TGTGCCGGCAGCACCTTCGAACGCACTGAAGCTTTCTTC.

In this sample, this clonotype turned up many times. V gene TRBV28 combines with J gene TRBJ2-3, with TRBD2 matching over 12 bases. In germline, CDR1 is MDHEN, CDR2 SYDVKM. The V segment lost 0 bases and the J segment 5 bases; nucleotides outside the gene matches: 0. The CDR3 runs 15 residues. CDR3 DNA sequence: TGTGCCAGCAGTTTATGGACTAGCGGGAGAGATACGCAGTATTTT. Protein product: CASSLWTSGRDTQYF.

The chain links TRBV9 to TRBJ1-1, with D hard to call. V shed 4 bases and J shed 1 base, with 11 bases lying between them. CDR3 size: 14 residues. Germline assignment: CDR1 SGDLS and CDR2 YYNGEE. The chain's CDR3 is CASSISIENTEAFF. The CDR3 DNA reads TGTGCCAGCAGCATAAGTATTGAGAACACTGAAGCTTTCTTT.

Many counts were recorded for this clonotype. The rearrangement joins TRBV5-4 to TRBJ1-1, with 8 bases identical to TRBD1. V lost 2 bases and J lost 5; bases outside the gene matches: 5. Germline loops: CDR1 SGHNT, CDR2 YYREEE (reference sequence). The CDR3 has 14 residues. The chain's CDR3 is CASSFDRGSTEAFF. DNA of the CDR3: TGTGCCAGCAGCTTCGACAGGGGATCGACTGAAGCTTTCTTT.